One sample yielded the 14 T cell receptor beta chains listed below, sequenced in a study of identical twins. TCRdb reanalysed the 5' RACE reads using MiXCR and keeps one entry per CDR3 protein. The sample has some 570,000 distinct CDR3 sequences, 20% to 25% seen once; the top ten hold 0.48%. The same sample was also studied in work on yellow fever vaccine responses in identical twins.

Material: CD4+ T cells sorted from blood. These receptors all stem from a woman younger than 35 in good health.

This clonotype was seen at least ten times. The rearrangement links TRBV20-1 to TRBJ2-7; D not resolved. Germline CDR1 is DFQATT and CDR2 is SNEGSKA (reference sequence). Between the trimmed V and J ends, which lost 0 bases and 2 bases, there was a span of 11 bases. The CDR3 is 14 amino acids. The CDR3 sequence is CSARDQVPPYEQYF. The CDR3 DNA follows: TGCAGTGCTAGAGATCAGGTGCCCCCCTACGAGCAGTACTTC.

In this sample, this clonotype turned up a few times. The rearrangement links TRBV5-1 to TRBJ2-5; D remains unclear. This CDR3 comprises 14 residues. Trimming cost V 0 bases and J 5 bases, with 11 bases left between them. Germline CDR1 reads SGHRS; CDR2 reads YFSETQ. As DNA, the CDR3 is TGCGCCAGCAGCTTGGTCGCAAGCAGGGAGACCCAGTACTTC. It encodes CASSLVASRETQYF.

On this clonotype: A read error may produce the germline difference seen at one junction end. V gene TRBV5-1 combines with J gene TRBJ2-2; D not certain. Germline V gives CDR1 SGHRS, CDR2 YFSETQ. This CDR3 is 15 amino acids long. CDR3 bases: TGCACCAGCAAACAGAATCCCTTTTACACCGGGGAGCTGTTTTTT. Translating it yields CTSKQNPFYTGELFF.

This clonotype showed up just a few times. V and J are TRBV12-3 or TRBV12-4 and TRBJ1-6; D remains ambiguous. The V end lost 6 bases, the J end lost 10 bases, and 13 bases lay between the germline ends. The CDR3 runs 13 residues. This CDR3 is CASSRGGESPLHF. DNA for the CDR3: TGTGCCAGCAGCCGCGGTGGGGAATCACCCCTCCACTTT.

This clonotype was observed a handful of times. This rearrangement joins TRBV4-1 to TRBJ2-5, with D perhaps matching TRBD1 or TRBD2 (6 bases each). The germline V and J ends were trimmed by 5 bases and 1 base, with 29 bases remaining between them. CDR1 and CDR2 (germline): MGHRA, YSYEKL. CDR3 size: 20 residues. Here the CDR3 DNA reads TGCGCCAGCAGCTCCTGGGGAGGCAGGGGACCCACCTTAACCCAAGAGACCCAGTACTTC. Encoded protein: CASSSWGGRGPTLTQETQYF.

The chain combines TRBV20-1 with TRBJ2-3; 7 nucleotides match TRBD2. The CDR3 contains 15 residues. Germline V gene data show CDR1 as DFQATT and CDR2 as SNEGSKA (reference sequence). The ends lost 5 bases at V and 2 bases at J; junction bases unmatched: 10. CDR3 nucleotides: TGCAGTGCTGCAAACTCGGGACTACCCACAGATACGCAGTATTTT. Translating gives CSAANSGLPTDTQYF.

The chain joins TRBV12-3 or TRBV12-4 to TRBJ1-2; D unresolved. V was pared by 8 bases and J by 6 bases, with 16 bases between. The CDR3 runs to 13 residues. The CDR3, as DNA: TGTGCCAGCCTTTTCAGGACGGGAAATGGCTACACCTTC. Translation gives CASLFRTGNGYTF.

The chain joins TRBV10-3 to TRBJ1-2, with a weak D call TRBD1 (6 bases). This CDR3 contains 17 residues. Looked up from germline, CDR1 is ENHRY and CDR2 is SYGVKD. With 6 bases removed from V and 0 bases from J, the gap between germline ends came to 20 bases. CDR3 sequence reads: CAIRPAGGQETNYGYTF. The CDR3 DNA follows: TGTGCCATCAGGCCGGCGGGGGGGCAAGAGACTAACTATGGCTACACCTTC.

This clonotype was found a few times. The genes are TRBV29-1 and TRBJ2-7; D possibly corresponds to TRBD1 (6 bases). Germline V gene data show CDR1 as SQVTM and CDR2 as ANQGSEA. This CDR3 contains 14 residues. The V gene lost 2 bases and the J gene lost 6 bases, with 17 bases spanning the gap. The CDR3 spells CSVENLQGTGEQYF. The CDR3 coding sequence is TGCAGCGTTGAAAATCTACAGGGTACGGGCGAGCAGTACTTC.

This clonotype has more than one count but fewer than ten. The chain uses TRBV5-1 and TRBJ2-7; 8 bases are shared with TRBD1. This CDR3 contains 15 residues. With 4 bases clipped from V and 4 bases from J, the junction kept 10 bases outside the gene matches. The germline CDR1 and CDR2 sequences are SGHRS and YFSETQ. CDR3 in amino acids: CASSLSGTGWYEQYF. CDR3 in DNA: TGCGCCAGCAGCCTATCAGGGACAGGATGGTACGAGCAGTACTTC.

The genes are TRBV11-2 and TRBJ1-1; D is undetermined. V was pared by 4 bases and J by 3 bases, with 24 bases between. The CDR3 has 18 residues. Per the germline V gene, CDR1 is SGHAT and CDR2 is FQNNGV. CDR3 amino acids: CASSSRPIRFRMDTEAFF. Written as DNA, the CDR3 is TGTGCCAGCAGCTCACGACCCATAAGGTTTCGTATGGACACTGAAGCTTTCTTT.

This clonotype was seen just once. The chain employs TRBV7-6 and TRBJ2-7; a possible D gene is TRBD1 (6 bases). Trimming took off 5 bases at V and 3 bases at J, with 23 bases between the two ends. From germline, CDR1 is SGHVS and CDR2 FNYEAQ. CDR3 length: 17 amino acids. The CDR3 nucleotides read TGTGCCAGCAGCATCCGCCCTCCACAGGGAAATTTCTACGAGCAGTACTTC. It specifies CASSIRPPQGNFYEQYF.

The chain recombines TRBV20-1 with TRBJ1-5; 7 bases map to TRBD1. Losses at the gene ends were 5 bases for V and 2 bases for J; bases not matched to a gene: 6. This CDR3 has 14 amino acids. CDR1 is DFQATT, CDR2 SNEGSKA, per germline (reference sequence). CDR3 DNA: TGCAGTGCTCTCACAGGGGTTGGCAATCAGCCCCAGCATTTT. This sequence encodes CSALTGVGNQPQHF.

This chain links TRBV5-1 with TRBJ2-6; no reliable D call. Germline V gene sequence: CDR1 SGHRS, CDR2 YFSETQ. This CDR3 spans 15 amino acids. Trimming pared 0 bases from V and 1 base from J, leaving 5 bases between. CDR3 nucleotides: TGCGCCAGCAGCTTGGAGAAGTCTGGGGCCAACGTCCTGACTTTC. Translation: CASSLEKSGANVLTF.